These 2 T cell receptor beta chains share one sample of origin, sequenced in a study of T-cell reconstitution after alpha-beta-depleted transplantation in children. A library of TCRbeta sequences, prepared with unique molecular identifiers, was generated. TCRdb independently ran MiXCR on the PCR reads; one entry per CDR3 protein. The sample includes around 200,000 distinct CDR3 sequences, about 8.4% of them seen just once. The material was PBMCs, mostly from graft donor cells, obtained 360 days after TCRalphabeta/CD19-depleted stem cell transplant. These receptors originate from a male patient aged 2-15 years who had a stem cell transplant for acute myeloid leukemia, so the T cells may come from the graft donor.

As regards this clonotype: Possible read error: a much larger clone is one base away. CDR3 residues: CASGLVHLDQPWHF. The CDR3, as DNA: TGTGCTAGTGGTTTGGTACATCTAGACCAGCCCTGGCACTTC. V and J are TRBV12-5 and TRBJ2-7, with D unclear. CDR1 LGHNT and CDR2 FRNRAP come from the germline V gene. The CDR3 has 14 residues.

The V and J genes are TRBV6-5 and TRBJ1-6; 8 bases are a match to TRBD1. V shed 2 bases and J 0 bases; nucleotides not matched to a gene: 6. Germline V gives CDR1 MNHEY, CDR2 SVGAGI. There are 18 residues in the CDR3. CDR3 region: CASSYDGQGSSYNSPLHF. CDR3 nucleotide sequence: TGTGCCAGCAGTTACGACGGACAGGGAAGCTCCTATAATTCACCCCTCCACTTT.